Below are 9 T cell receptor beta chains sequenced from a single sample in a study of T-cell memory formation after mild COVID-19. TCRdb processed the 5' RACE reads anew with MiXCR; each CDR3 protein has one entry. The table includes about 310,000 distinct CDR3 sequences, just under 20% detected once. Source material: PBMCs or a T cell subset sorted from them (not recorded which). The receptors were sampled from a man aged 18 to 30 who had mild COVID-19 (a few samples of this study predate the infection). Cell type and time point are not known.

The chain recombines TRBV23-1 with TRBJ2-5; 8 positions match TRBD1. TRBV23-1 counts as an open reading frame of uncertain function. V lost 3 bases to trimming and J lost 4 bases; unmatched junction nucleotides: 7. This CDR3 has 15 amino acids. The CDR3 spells CASSQTGQGRETQYF. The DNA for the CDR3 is TGCGCCAGCAGTCAGACAGGACAGGGACGAGAGACCCAGTACTTC.

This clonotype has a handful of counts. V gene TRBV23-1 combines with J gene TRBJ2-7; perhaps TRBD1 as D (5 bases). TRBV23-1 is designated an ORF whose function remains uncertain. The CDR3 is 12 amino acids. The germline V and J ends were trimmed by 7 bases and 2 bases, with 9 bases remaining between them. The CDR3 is CASIAGPYEQYV. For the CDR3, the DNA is TGCGCCAGCATTGCAGGGCCCTACGAGCAGTACGTC.

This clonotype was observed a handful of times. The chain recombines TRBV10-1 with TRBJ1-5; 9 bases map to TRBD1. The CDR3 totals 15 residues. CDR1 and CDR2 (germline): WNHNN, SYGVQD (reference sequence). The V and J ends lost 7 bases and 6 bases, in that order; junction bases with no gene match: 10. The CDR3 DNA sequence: TGCGCCAGCACCTGGGACAGGGACGTGGGTCAGCCCCAGCATTTT. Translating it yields CASTWDRDVGQPQHF.

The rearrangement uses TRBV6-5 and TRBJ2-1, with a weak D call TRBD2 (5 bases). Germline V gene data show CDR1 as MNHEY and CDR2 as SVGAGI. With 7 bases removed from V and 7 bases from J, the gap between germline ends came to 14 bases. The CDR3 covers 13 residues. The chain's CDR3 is CASTRGRGNEQFF. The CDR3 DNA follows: TGTGCCAGCACCCGCGGGCGTGGGAATGAGCAGTTCTTC.

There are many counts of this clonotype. The CDR3 region is CASGVDLDSIDTQYF. The CDR3, as DNA: TGCGCCAGCGGGGTAGACCTGGATTCGATTGATACGCAGTATTTT. The chain couples TRBV4-3 to TRBJ2-3; no clear D gene. Germline CDR1 and CDR2: LGHNA and YSLEER. This CDR3 has 15 residues. V was pared by 8 bases and J by 6 bases, with 21 bases between.

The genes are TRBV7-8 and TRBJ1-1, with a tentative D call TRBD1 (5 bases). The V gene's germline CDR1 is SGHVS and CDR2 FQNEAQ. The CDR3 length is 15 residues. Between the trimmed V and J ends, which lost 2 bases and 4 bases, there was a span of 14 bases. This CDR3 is CASSLTGVGVTEAFF. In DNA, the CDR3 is TGTGCCAGCAGCTTAACGGGAGTGGGGGTCACTGAAGCTTTCTTT. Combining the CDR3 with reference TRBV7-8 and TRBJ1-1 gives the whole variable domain GAGVSQSPRYKVAKRGQDVALRCDPISGHVSLFWYQQALGQGPEFLTYFQNEAQLDKSGLPSDRFFAERPEGSVSTLKIQRTQQEDSAVYLCASSLTGVGVTEAFFGQGTRLTVV.

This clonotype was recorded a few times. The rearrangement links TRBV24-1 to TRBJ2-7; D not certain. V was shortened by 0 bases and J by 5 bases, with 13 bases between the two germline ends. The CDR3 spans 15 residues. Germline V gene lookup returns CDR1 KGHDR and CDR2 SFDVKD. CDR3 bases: TGTGCCACCAGTGATTTGCTGGTGGGTCGGAACGAGCAGTACGTC. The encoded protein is CATSDLLVGRNEQYV.

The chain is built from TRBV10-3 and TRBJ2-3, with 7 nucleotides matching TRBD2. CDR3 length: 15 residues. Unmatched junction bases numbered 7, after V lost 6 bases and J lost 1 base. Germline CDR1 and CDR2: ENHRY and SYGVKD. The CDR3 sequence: CAIRERGGGTDTQYF. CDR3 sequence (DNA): TGTGCCATCAGGGAGCGGGGCGGAGGCACAGATACGCAGTATTTT.

CDR3 nucleotides: TGTGCCACCGGGATTAGCGGAGTGGATGAGCAGTTCTTC. It is translated as CATGISGVDEQFF. This chain joins TRBV24-1 and TRBJ2-1; weak D call: TRBD2 (6 bases). Trimming shortened V by 9 bases and J by 8 bases, and 16 bases separated the two germline ends. Germline-derived CDR1 and CDR2 are KGHDR and SFDVKD. The CDR3 extends over 13 amino acids.